This TCR beta chain was identified during a study of blood T cell repertoires in COVID-19. Turning to the study itself: T cells, B-cell-depleted T cells, or PBMCs supplied cDNA or gDNA.

The V gene's germline CDR1 is LNHDA and CDR2 SQIVND (reference sequence). The CDR3 is made up of 16 amino acids. V shed 6 bases, J shed 1 base, and the junction held 10 bases outside the gene matches. Clones were read by immunoSEQ multiplex PCR, and TCRdb kept only the in-frame ones, dropping some. The data show more than 250,000 clones, approximately 88% seen once. The rearrangement uses TRBV19 and TRBJ2-7; 9 bases align to TRBD1. This sequence was found in a human donor in a cohort sampled during active COVID-19. The source material was peripheral blood. The CDR3 loop reads CASSLRETGGSYEQYF. CDR3 DNA: TGTGCCAGTAGCCTACGAGAGACAGGGGGTTCCTACGAGCAGTACTTC. Looking up the rest from reference TRBV19 and TRBJ2-7 gives the full variable domain: DGGITQSPKYLFRKEGQNVTLSCEQNLNHDAMYWYRQDPGQGLRLIYYSQIVNDFQKGDIAEGYSVSREKKESFPLTVTSAQKNPTAFYLCASSLRETGGSYEQYFGPGTRLTVT.